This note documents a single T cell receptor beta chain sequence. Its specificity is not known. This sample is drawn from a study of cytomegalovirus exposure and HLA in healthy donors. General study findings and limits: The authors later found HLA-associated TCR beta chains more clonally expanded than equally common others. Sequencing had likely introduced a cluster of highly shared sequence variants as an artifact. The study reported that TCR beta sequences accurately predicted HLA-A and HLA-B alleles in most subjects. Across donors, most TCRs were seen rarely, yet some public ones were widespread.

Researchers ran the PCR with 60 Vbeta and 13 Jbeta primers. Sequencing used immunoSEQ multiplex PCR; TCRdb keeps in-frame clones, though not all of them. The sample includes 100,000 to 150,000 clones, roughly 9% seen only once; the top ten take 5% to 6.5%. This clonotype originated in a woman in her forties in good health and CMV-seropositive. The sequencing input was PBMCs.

The CDR3, as DNA: TGTGCCAGCAGCGAGATCCCCGGGAACTTCTATGGCTACACCTTC. Translating it yields CASSEIPGNFYGYTF. The J gene is TRBJ1-2, the V gene TRBV7-8, with D hard to call. V was clipped by 5 bases and J by 4 bases, with 17 bases between them. Per germline, CDR1 SGHVS and CDR2 FQNEAQ. CDR3 length equals 15 residues.